This is a list of T cell receptor beta chains from one sample in a study of blood T cell repertoires in COVID-19. Sequencing was performed with immunoSEQ multiplex PCR; in TCRdb, only in-frame clones are kept and a portion is missing. Among 180,000 or so clones listed, approximately 90% were seen once. The sequenced sample was peripheral blood. The receptor set was obtained from a man aged 18-30 years with acute or convalescent COVID-19. CDR3s include the opening cysteine and the closing phenylalanine or tryptophan. The order of the fields is CDR3 protein, CDR3 DNA, clone size, J gene, D gene, V gene. D genes are given only for firm matches. Some rows have no size entry. The others give once, few or many, or a class for an expanded clone.

cdr3_aa: CASSPGQGALGNQPQHF
cdr3_nt: TGTGCCAGCAGCCCGGGACAGGGGGCGCTTGGCAATCAGCCCCAGCATTTT
clone_size: NA
j_call: TRBJ1-5
d_call: TRBD1
v_call: TRBV7-8

cdr3_aa: CAWSTGQGVTGYTF
cdr3_nt: TGTGCCTGGAGTACCGGACAGGGAGTTACTGGCTACACCTTC
clone_size: once
j_call: TRBJ1-2
d_call: TRBD1
v_call: TRBV30

cdr3_aa: CASSPAVRGAFF
cdr3_nt: TGTGCCAGCAGCCCGGCGGTCCGGGGAGCTTTCTTT
clone_size: NA
j_call: TRBJ1-1
d_call: NA
v_call: TRBV7-9

cdr3_aa: CASSWATQNTEAFF
cdr3_nt: TGTGCCAGCAGCTGGGCCACGCAGAACACTGAAGCTTTCTTT
clone_size: NA
j_call: TRBJ1-1
d_call: NA
v_call: TRBV11-2

cdr3_aa: CASTFRTASTDTQYF
cdr3_nt: TGTGCCAGCACCTTTCGGACAGCTAGCACAGATACGCAGTATTTT
clone_size: NA
j_call: TRBJ2-3
d_call: NA
v_call: TRBV27

cdr3_aa: CASSFYNSGSFF
cdr3_nt: TGTGCCAGCAGCTTTTATAATTCAGGGTCTTTCTTT
clone_size: NA
j_call: TRBJ1-1
d_call: NA
v_call: TRBV7-9

cdr3_aa: CASSPPSQGGETQYF
cdr3_nt: TGTGCCAGCTCACCACCATCGCAGGGTGGTGAGACCCAGTACTTC
clone_size: NA
j_call: TRBJ2-5
d_call: NA
v_call: TRBV18

cdr3_aa: CASSVISPGLAGGGETQYF
cdr3_nt: TGTGCCAGCAGCGTAATAAGTCCGGGACTAGCGGGGGGCGGTGAGACCCAGTACTTC
clone_size: NA
j_call: TRBJ2-5
d_call: TRBD2
v_call: TRBV7-9

cdr3_aa: CSVPRTGGETQYF
cdr3_nt: TGCAGCGTCCCCCGGACAGGGGGAGAGACCCAGTACTTC
clone_size: NA
j_call: TRBJ2-5
d_call: TRBD1
v_call: TRBV29-1

cdr3_aa: CASTRNQQSYTLYNEQFF
cdr3_nt: TGTGCCAGCACCCGAAACCAACAGTCCTATACCTTATACAATGAGCAGTTCTTC
clone_size: NA
j_call: TRBJ2-1
d_call: NA
v_call: TRBV2

cdr3_aa: CASSLGTGAEAFF
cdr3_nt: TGTGCCAGCAGCCTTGGGACAGGGGCTGAAGCTTTCTTT
clone_size: once
j_call: TRBJ1-1
d_call: TRBD1
v_call: TRBV12-3/TRBV12-4

cdr3_aa: CASSYSGTGRSGELFF
cdr3_nt: TGTGCCAGCAGTTACTCCGGGACAGGGCGATCCGGGGAGCTGTTTTTT
clone_size: NA
j_call: TRBJ2-2
d_call: TRBD1
v_call: TRBV6-5

cdr3_aa: CATSDPTGGGYNEQFF
cdr3_nt: TGTGCCACCAGTGACCCGACAGGGGGCGGCTACAATGAGCAGTTCTTC
clone_size: NA
j_call: TRBJ2-1
d_call: TRBD1
v_call: TRBV24-1

cdr3_aa: CASSLAGGGTDTQYF
cdr3_nt: TGTGCCAGCAGCCTAGCGGGGGGAGGCACAGATACGCAGTATTTT
clone_size: NA
j_call: TRBJ2-3
d_call: TRBD2
v_call: TRBV3-1/TRBV3-2

cdr3_aa: CASAAGRGVQPQHF
cdr3_nt: TGTGCCAGCGCCGCCGGCAGGGGGGTTCAGCCCCAGCATTTT
clone_size: NA
j_call: TRBJ1-5
d_call: TRBD1
v_call: TRBV7-8

cdr3_aa: CASSLSGQGSYTF
cdr3_nt: TGTGCCAGCAGTTTATCGGGGCAGGGCAGCTACACCTTC
clone_size: NA
j_call: TRBJ1-2
d_call: NA
v_call: TRBV27

cdr3_aa: CASSLETGPNTEAFF
cdr3_nt: TGTGCCAGCAGCTTAGAAACAGGCCCCAACACTGAAGCTTTCTTT
clone_size: NA
j_call: TRBJ1-1
d_call: NA
v_call: TRBV13

cdr3_aa: CASSEQGISNQPQHF
cdr3_nt: TGTGCCAGTAGTGAACAGGGTATTAGCAATCAGCCCCAGCATTTT
clone_size: NA
j_call: TRBJ1-5
d_call: NA
v_call: TRBV19

cdr3_aa: CASSYTDRLETQYF
cdr3_nt: TGCGCCAGCAGCTACACGGACAGGCTCGAGACCCAGTACTTC
clone_size: NA
j_call: TRBJ2-5
d_call: TRBD1
v_call: TRBV5-1

cdr3_aa: CASRLAGAKQETQYF
cdr3_nt: TGTGCCAGCCGCCTAGCGGGGGCGAAACAAGAGACCCAGTACTTC
clone_size: NA
j_call: TRBJ2-5
d_call: TRBD2
v_call: TRBV2

cdr3_aa: CAWGASGVIYGYTF
cdr3_nt: TGTGCCTGGGGGGCCTCAGGGGTTATCTATGGCTACACCTTC
clone_size: NA
j_call: TRBJ1-2
d_call: NA
v_call: TRBV30

cdr3_aa: CASSPQGAMGGELFF
cdr3_nt: TGTGCCAGCAGCCCCCAGGGGGCGATGGGCGGGGAGCTGTTTTTT
clone_size: once
j_call: TRBJ2-2
d_call: TRBD1
v_call: TRBV7-9

cdr3_aa: CASSRTGENYGYTF
cdr3_nt: TGCGCCAGCAGCAGGACAGGGGAAAACTATGGCTACACCTTC
clone_size: once
j_call: TRBJ1-2
d_call: TRBD1
v_call: TRBV5-1

cdr3_aa: CASSSRQGEGYGYTF
cdr3_nt: TGTGCCAGCAGTTCCCGACAGGGGGAGGGCTATGGCTACACCTTC
clone_size: NA
j_call: TRBJ1-2
d_call: TRBD1
v_call: TRBV7-8

cdr3_aa: CASRAHHLNRLIHTDTQYF
cdr3_nt: TGCGCCAGCAGAGCGCACCACCTCAATAGACTCATCCACACAGATACGCAGTATTTT
clone_size: once
j_call: TRBJ2-3
d_call: NA
v_call: TRBV5-1

cdr3_aa: CASRPSAATRVGETQYF
cdr3_nt: TGTGCCAGCAGACCATCGGCGGCCACCAGGGTGGGGGAGACCCAGTACTTC
clone_size: NA
j_call: TRBJ2-5
d_call: NA
v_call: TRBV7-9

cdr3_aa: CASSLSSYNSPLHF
cdr3_nt: TGTGCCAGCTCCCTGAGCTCCTATAATTCACCCCTCCACTTT
clone_size: NA
j_call: TRBJ1-6
d_call: NA
v_call: TRBV18

cdr3_aa: CASSQQGAETQYF
cdr3_nt: TGCGCCAGCAGCCAACAGGGGGCAGAGACCCAGTACTTC
clone_size: NA
j_call: TRBJ2-5
d_call: TRBD1
v_call: TRBV5-1

cdr3_aa: CAGSQGAVSYTF
cdr3_nt: TGTGCCGGGTCACAGGGGGCGGTGAGCTACACCTTC
clone_size: NA
j_call: TRBJ1-2
d_call: TRBD1
v_call: TRBV2

cdr3_aa: CASRPGTGGLKLFF
cdr3_nt: TGTGCCAGCAGACCAGGGACAGGGGGTTTAAAACTGTTTTTT
clone_size: once
j_call: TRBJ1-4
d_call: TRBD1
v_call: TRBV28

cdr3_aa: CASSLRIPRGSNYGYTF
cdr3_nt: TGTGCCAGCAGTTTACGAATTCCCAGGGGATCTAACTATGGCTACACCTTC
clone_size: NA
j_call: TRBJ1-2
d_call: NA
v_call: TRBV28

cdr3_aa: CASSLPSETQYF
cdr3_nt: TGCGCCAGCAGCTTGCCCTCGGAGACCCAGTACTTC
clone_size: NA
j_call: TRBJ2-5
d_call: NA
v_call: TRBV5-1

cdr3_aa: CASSSQGVPTDTQYF
cdr3_nt: TGTGCCAGCTCATCACAGGGGGTACCCACAGATACGCAGTATTTT
clone_size: NA
j_call: TRBJ2-3
d_call: TRBD1
v_call: TRBV18

cdr3_aa: CASSSRGQVNTEAFF
cdr3_nt: TGTGCCAGCAGCTCCAGGGGACAAGTGAACACTGAAGCTTTCTTT
clone_size: once
j_call: TRBJ1-1
d_call: NA
v_call: TRBV5-8

cdr3_aa: CASSSTGISGEFF
cdr3_nt: TGTGCCAGCAGTTCTACAGGGATCTCAGGGGAGTTCTTC
clone_size: NA
j_call: TRBJ2-1
d_call: NA
v_call: TRBV12-3/TRBV12-4

cdr3_aa: CAWSAPGGGGFGELFF
cdr3_nt: TGTGCCTGGAGTGCCCCCGGGGGCGGGGGATTCGGGGAGCTGTTTTTT
clone_size: NA
j_call: TRBJ2-2
d_call: NA
v_call: TRBV30

cdr3_aa: CASSPRAGTDTEAFF
cdr3_nt: TGTGCCAGCTCACCAAGAGCCGGGACAGACACTGAAGCTTTCTTT
clone_size: NA
j_call: TRBJ1-1
d_call: TRBD1
v_call: TRBV18

cdr3_aa: CASSQDLAGGTYNEQFF
cdr3_nt: TGCGCCAGCAGCCAAGATTTGGCGGGGGGCACCTACAATGAGCAGTTCTTC
clone_size: NA
j_call: TRBJ2-1
d_call: TRBD2
v_call: TRBV4-1

cdr3_aa: CASSLQDTEAFF
cdr3_nt: TGTGCCAGCAGCTTACAGGACACTGAAGCTTTCTTT
clone_size: NA
j_call: TRBJ1-1
d_call: NA
v_call: TRBV3-1/TRBV3-2